The clone carrying this T cell receptor (beta chain) is a singleton in its sample. In the original analysis: Amplified reference gene primers provided the basis for estimating nucleated cell counts. Assay used: immunoSEQ multiplex PCR; TCRdb lists only in-frame clones, some missing. V, J and clone size are taken as reported in that table, and D and trimming were inferred from the DNA itself. The table includes 70,000 or so clones, 65% to 85% detected once. The sample comes from a study of blood T cell repertoires in COVID-19. The wider study: Material from acute and convalescent COVID-19 was sourced from the United States, Italy and Spain. PBMCs, B-cell-depleted T cells, or T cells were the source of the cDNA or gDNA that made up the material.

From germline, CDR1 is MDHEN and CDR2 SYDVKM. The CDR3 runs to 13 residues. V was cut by 7 bases and J by 4 bases, with 14 bases left in between. While infection was still active, Seattle patients were enrolled and then followed longitudinally. The chain employs TRBV28 and TRBJ2-7, with a weak D call TRBD2 (6 bases). The receptor was derived from a man aged 45-65 years with COVID-19, enrolled during active disease. The sample taken for sequencing was peripheral blood. CDR3 sequence: CASMPPGRYEQYF. CDR3 nucleotides: TGTGCCAGCATGCCCCCCGGGAGATACGAGCAGTACTTC.